Listed here are 29 T cell receptor beta chains from one sample, sequenced in a study of T cells after yellow fever vaccination. TCRdb recomputed calls from the 5' RACE reads with MiXCR, one row per CDR3 protein. The sample has about 340,000 distinct CDR3 sequences, 3% to 4.5% seen once. Sequencing was performed on PBMCs, taken 5 days after the yellow fever booster vaccination. Source of these receptors: a man aged 18-30 years who received the YFV17D yellow fever vaccine.

This clonotype was observed at least ten times. The chain carries TRBV3-1 and TRBJ1-5; a possible D gene is TRBD1 (5 bases). The germline gives CDR1 LGHDT, CDR2 YNNKEL (reference sequence). This CDR3 contains 15 residues. Trimming took off 0 bases at V and 7 bases at J, with 13 bases between the two ends. This chain's CDR3 is CASSQDRGGDQPQHF. DNA of the CDR3: TGTGCCAGCAGCCAAGATCGGGGAGGGGACCAGCCCCAGCATTTT.

The sample holds a few counts of this clonotype. The chain uses TRBV24-1 and TRBJ2-1; D is uncertain. Germline V gene sequence: CDR1 KGHDR, CDR2 SFDVKD. The CDR3 is 15 amino acids. The V gene lost 3 bases and the J gene lost 5 bases, with 13 bases spanning the gap. The CDR3 DNA reads TGTGCCACCAGTGATGACCAAAGGACGAACAATGAGCAGTTCTTC. Translated, it gives CATSDDQRTNNEQFF.

This clonotype has a handful of counts. Here the CDR3 DNA reads TGTGCCAGTAATCCAGGGATGAACAATGAGCAGTTCTTC. It yields the protein CASNPGMNNEQFF. This chain links TRBV28 with TRBJ2-1; TRBD1 is a possible D gene (5 bases). This CDR3 region has 13 residues. The V gene lost 9 bases and the J gene lost 5 bases, with 14 bases spanning the gap. Germline V gene data show CDR1 as MDHEN and CDR2 as SYDVKM. Using reference TRBV28 and TRBJ2-1 for the parts outside the CDR3, the full variable domain is DVKVTQSSRYLVKRTGEKVFLECVQDMDHENMFWYRQDPGLGLRLIYFSYDVKMKEKGDIPEGYSVSREKKERFSLILESASTNQTSMYLCASNPGMNNEQFFGPGTRLTVL.

This clonotype was picked up a small number of times. The chain has TRBV5-1 and TRBJ2-1; TRBD2 matches 10 bases. The length of the CDR3 is 18 residues. The V segment lost 0 bases and the J segment 2 bases; nucleotides outside the gene matches: 8. The V gene's germline CDR1 is SGHRS and CDR2 YFSETQ. CDR3 sequence: CASSLAGASGGTYNEQFF. In nucleotides, the CDR3 is TGCGCCAGCAGCTTGGCCGGGGCTAGCGGGGGCACCTACAATGAGCAGTTCTTC.

This chain connects TRBV25-1 to TRBJ1-6; D uncertain. Looked up from germline, CDR1 is MGHDK and CDR2 is SYGVNS. The CDR3 length is 13 residues. V shed 9 bases and J shed 11 bases, with 17 bases lying between them. CDR3 DNA: TGTGCCAGTACTCCAGACGGGGATCCACCCCTCCACTTT. Translated, it gives CASTPDGDPPLHF.

The sample holds many counts of this clonotype. J is TRBJ2-7 and V is TRBV6-6, with TRBD1 matching over 7 bases. The junction had 4 bases not matched to a gene; V was cut back by 0 bases and J by 2 bases. The CDR3 has 15 amino acids. CDR1 is MNHNY, CDR2 SVGAGI, per germline (reference sequence). The CDR3 DNA sequence: TGTGCCAGCAGTTACTCGGGGACAGTCGCCTACGAGCAGTACTTC. Its translation is CASSYSGTVAYEQYF.

Ten or more counts support this clonotype. The chain has TRBV19 and TRBJ1-1; 11 positions match TRBD1. This CDR3 comprises 16 residues. Germline V gene sequence: CDR1 LNHDA, CDR2 SQIVND (reference sequence). The junction had 4 bases not matched to a gene; V was cut back by 2 bases and J by 2 bases. CDR3 bases: TGTGCCAGTAGTATACTCAGGACAGGGGGCAACACTGAAGCTTTCTTT. Translating gives CASSILRTGGNTEAFF.

The rearrangement joins TRBV7-9 to TRBJ2-1; D ambiguous. This CDR3 region has 14 residues. The ends were cut back, 5 bases at V and 8 bases at J, with 16 bases in the middle. The germline CDR1 and CDR2 sequences are SEHNR and FQNEAQ (reference sequence). The CDR3 DNA is TGTGCCAGCAGCCCCTCGTGGATCTCCGATGAGCAGTTCTTC. Translation gives CASSPSWISDEQFF.

The table lists this clonotype with many counts. V is TRBV12-5 and J is TRBJ2-1, with D uncertain. CDR3 length: 13 amino acids. Germline loops: CDR1 LGHNT, CDR2 FRNRAP. V was cut by 10 bases and J by 1 base, with 11 bases left in between. CDR3 nucleotide sequence: TGTGCTACCCGACTCGAGTCCTACAATGAGCAGTTCTTC. Protein sequence: CATRLESYNEQFF.

In its sample, this clonotype was seen a few times. V gene TRBV9 combines with J gene TRBJ2-1; either TRBD1 or TRBD2 may fit D (5 bases each). CDR1 is SGDLS and CDR2 is YYNGEE in the germline V gene. The CDR3 length is 16 residues. Trimming removed 3 bases at V and 2 bases at J, with 15 bases between. In DNA form, the CDR3 reads TGTGCCAGCAGCGGGCCCCAGGGACGGGCCTACAATGAGCAGTTCTTC. Its translation: CASSGPQGRAYNEQFF. Combining the CDR3 with reference TRBV9 and TRBJ2-1 gives the whole variable domain DSGVTQTPKHLITATGQRVTLRCSPRSGDLSVYWYQQSLDQGLQFLIQYYNGEERAKGNILERFSAQQFPDLHSELNLSSLELGDSALYFCASSGPQGRAYNEQFFGPGTRLTVL.

V and J are TRBV5-1 and TRBJ2-3, with 8 bases fitting TRBD1. Germline V lookup: CDR1 SGHRS, CDR2 YFSETQ. This CDR3 region has 16 residues. After removal of 3 bases from V and 2 bases from J, the junction contained 8 bases not matched to a gene. CDR3 region: CASSSQTGAITDTQYF. The CDR3 DNA is TGCGCCAGCAGCTCTCAGACAGGGGCCATCACAGATACGCAGTATTTT.

This chain links TRBV11-2 with TRBJ2-3; D is ambiguous. Germline V gene lookup returns CDR1 SGHAT and CDR2 FQNNGV. Trimming removed 8 bases from V and 2 bases from J, with 5 bases in between. This CDR3 has 11 residues. CDR3 loop: CASLSTDTQYF. The CDR3 DNA is TGTGCCAGCTTATCCACAGATACGCAGTATTTT.

The sample holds a few counts of this clonotype. The chain couples TRBV29-1 to TRBJ2-7; D unclear. Germline CDR1 is SQVTM and CDR2 is ANQGSEA. The CDR3 extends over 12 amino acids. Trimming shortened V by 4 bases and J by 1 base, and 8 bases separated the two germline ends. The CDR3 region is CSVVSASYEQYF. The CDR3 nucleotides are TGCAGCGTTGTGTCGGCTTCCTACGAGCAGTACTTC.

This clonotype occurred many times. The V call is TRBV4-3, the J call TRBJ1-1, with 9 bases that match TRBD1. Trimming at V came to 3 bases and at J to 8 bases, leaving 16 bases not matched to a gene. The CDR3 is 17 amino acids. CDR1 and CDR2 from the germline V gene are LGHNA and YSLEER. In nucleotides, the CDR3 is TGCGCCAGCAGCCAGCACCCCAGGGGACAGGGCGACTTAGAAGCTTTCTTT. This sequence encodes CASSQHPRGQGDLEAFF.

There are many counts of this clonotype. The gene calls are TRBV7-6 and TRBJ1-3; D unclear. The V gene lost 5 bases and the J gene lost 5 bases, with 13 bases spanning the gap. The CDR3 contains 14 residues. Germline V lookup: CDR1 SGHVS, CDR2 FNYEAQ. As DNA, the CDR3 is TGTGCCAGCAGCCTCAACACCGACCGAAACACCATATATTTT. Its translation: CASSLNTDRNTIYF.

This clonotype was observed a few times. The V call is TRBV5-1, the J call TRBJ1-2, with 9 positions matching TRBD1. The CDR3 length is 14 residues. CDR1 is SGHRS and CDR2 is YFSETQ in the germline V gene. V lost 0 bases to trimming and J lost 7 bases; unmatched junction nucleotides: 4. CDR3 sequence: CASSLEQGAAGYTF. The CDR3 DNA is TGCGCCAGCAGCTTGGAACAGGGGGCGGCTGGCTACACCTTC.

This clonotype was detected a few times. The chain has TRBV6-2 or TRBV6-3 and TRBJ2-1; D is perhaps TRBD2 (7 bases). The CDR3 length is 15 residues. Germline V lookup: CDR1 MNHEY, CDR2 SVGEGT. Trimming pared 8 bases from V and 5 bases from J, leaving 19 bases between. The CDR3 DNA sequence: TGTGCCAGCTTAAGGGGGGGCCGATATAACAATGAGCAGTTCTTC. This codes for CASLRGGRYNNEQFF.

This clonotype was counted ten times or more. The chain combines TRBV6-5 with TRBJ2-4; 7 positions match TRBD1. The V segment lost 6 bases and the J segment 3 bases; nucleotides outside the gene matches: 8. The CDR3 covers 15 residues. Germline loops: CDR1 MNHEY, CDR2 SVGAGI. DNA for the CDR3: TGTGCCAGCAGCTTCACAGGGGATGGCAAAAACATTCAGTACTTC. Translation gives CASSFTGDGKNIQYF.

J is TRBJ1-1 and V is TRBV12-3 or TRBV12-4; D remains ambiguous. The V and J ends lost 6 bases and 5 bases respectively, with 10 bases between them. This CDR3 has 12 residues. CDR3 in DNA: TGTGCCAGCAGGGGAGAGAGTACTGAAGCTTTCTTT. This codes for CASRGESTEAFF.

This clonotype was detected many times. The chain employs TRBV7-8 and TRBJ2-1; 16 nucleotides match TRBD2. Germline CDR1 SGHVS, CDR2 FQNEAQ. This CDR3 has 17 residues. V lost 5 bases, J lost 2 bases, and 3 bases stayed unmatched. The CDR3, as DNA: TGTGCCAGCAGCACGGGACTAGCGGGGGGGCCCTACAATGAGCAGTTCTTC. As protein: CASSTGLAGGPYNEQFF.

The sample holds a few counts of this clonotype. The CDR3 protein is CASSQGSSYNSPLHF. Written as DNA, the CDR3 is TGTGCCAGCTCTCAAGGGAGCTCCTATAATTCACCCCTCCACTTT. The V gene is TRBV18, the J gene TRBJ1-6; D gene uncertain. This CDR3 comprises 15 residues. Germline assignment: CDR1 KGHSH and CDR2 LQKENI. Trimming pared 6 bases from V and 0 bases from J, leaving 9 bases between.

This sequence joins TRBV18 and TRBJ1-2; D ambiguous. Germline CDR1 reads KGHSH; CDR2 reads LQKENI. V lost 1 base and J 4 bases, leaving 10 bases between the germline ends. The CDR3 spans 14 residues. The CDR3 region is CASSPRADLYGYTF. The CDR3 DNA is TGTGCCAGCTCACCACGGGCGGACCTCTATGGCTACACCTTC.

The rearrangement uses TRBV6-1 and TRBJ2-2, with D perhaps TRBD2 (5 bases). CDR1 and CDR2 (germline): MNHNS, SASEGT. The CDR3 totals 11 residues. With 7 bases removed from V and 6 bases from J, the gap between germline ends came to 6 bases. The CDR3 nucleotides are TGTGCCAGCAAGGAGGCCGGGGAGCTGTTTTTT. Protein: CASKEAGELFF.

This sequence joins TRBV4-2 and TRBJ2-5, with 7 nucleotides matching TRBD2. Losses at the gene ends were 5 bases for V and 2 bases for J; bases not matched to a gene: 8. The CDR3 loop spans 15 amino acids. CDR1 is LGHNA and CDR2 is YNFKEQ in the germline V gene. The CDR3 region is CASSRRASGQETQYF. CDR3 sequence (DNA): TGTGCCAGCAGCAGACGAGCTAGCGGACAAGAGACCCAGTACTTC.

Worth noting for this clonotype: This may come from a read error, since a much larger clone is one base off. This sequence joins TRBV29-1 and TRBJ2-5, with TRBD1 as a possible D gene (5 bases). The CDR3 covers 12 residues. CDR1 is SQVTM and CDR2 is ANQGSEA in the germline V gene. Between the trimmed V and J ends, which lost 8 bases and 2 bases, there was a span of 12 bases. CDR3 nucleotides: TGCAGCCTGACAGTCAAACAAGAGACCCAGTACTTC. Protein sequence: CSLTVKQETQYF.

This clonotype was seen many times. The gene calls are TRBV20-1 and TRBJ2-1; D is undetermined. The CDR3 totals 13 residues. The V end lost 7 bases, the J end lost 0 bases, and 10 bases lay between the germline ends. The germline CDR1 and CDR2 sequences are DFQATT and SNEGSKA (reference sequence). The CDR3 nucleotides are TGCAGTGTACCACCTCTCTCCTACAATGAGCAGTTCTTC. Translation gives CSVPPLSYNEQFF.

This clonotype has a handful of counts. The chain couples TRBV20-1 to TRBJ2-1, with a possible D match to TRBD2 (5 bases). Per the germline V gene, CDR1 is DFQATT and CDR2 is SNEGSKA (reference sequence). V was shortened by 0 bases and J by 8 bases, with 14 bases between the two germline ends. This CDR3 has 14 residues. The CDR3: CSAREGTTIDEQFF. Written as DNA, the CDR3 is TGCAGTGCTAGAGAGGGAACGACTATCGATGAGCAGTTCTTC.

There are a few counts of this clonotype. The chain carries TRBV29-1 and TRBJ2-2; unclear D gene. This CDR3 is 12 amino acids long. Trimming left V 4 bases short and J 6 bases short, with 9 bases between. Germline assignment: CDR1 SQVTM and CDR2 ANQGSEA. The CDR3 reads CSVVTGPGELFF. The CDR3 coding sequence is TGCAGCGTTGTCACCGGGCCCGGGGAGCTGTTTTTT.

The CDR3 sequence: CASSYSIAGEQFF. CDR3 bases: TGTGCCAGCAGTTACTCGATAGCGGGTGAGCAGTTCTTC. V and J are TRBV6-5 and TRBJ2-1, with 7 bases lining up with TRBD2. The CDR3 has 13 residues. V shed 0 bases, J shed 9 bases, and the junction held 2 bases outside the gene matches. Germline values: CDR1 MNHEY, CDR2 SVGAGI.